The entry below describes one TCR beta chain. The entry originates in a study of blood T cell repertoires in COVID-19. Only in-frame clones appear in the TCRdb table, and some are missing; sequencing was by immunoSEQ multiplex PCR. Of about 330,000 clones detected, nearly 90% appear once; the ten largest clones hold 5.5% to 6%. CDR1 and CDR2 from the germline V gene are SGHVS and FNYEAQ. This CDR3 spans 15 amino acids. J gave up 6 bases and V 2 bases, and 4 bases lay outside the gene matches. Sequenced material: PBMCs or T cells enriched from blood (not recorded which). The sequence was obtained from a woman in her thirties who had recovered from COVID-19. V usage is TRBV7-6 and J usage is TRBJ1-6, with 7 bases matching TRBD1. The CDR3 nucleotides are TGTGCCAGCAGCTTACAACAGGGGTCTAATTCACCCCTCCACTTT. Its protein product is CASSLQQGSNSPLHF.